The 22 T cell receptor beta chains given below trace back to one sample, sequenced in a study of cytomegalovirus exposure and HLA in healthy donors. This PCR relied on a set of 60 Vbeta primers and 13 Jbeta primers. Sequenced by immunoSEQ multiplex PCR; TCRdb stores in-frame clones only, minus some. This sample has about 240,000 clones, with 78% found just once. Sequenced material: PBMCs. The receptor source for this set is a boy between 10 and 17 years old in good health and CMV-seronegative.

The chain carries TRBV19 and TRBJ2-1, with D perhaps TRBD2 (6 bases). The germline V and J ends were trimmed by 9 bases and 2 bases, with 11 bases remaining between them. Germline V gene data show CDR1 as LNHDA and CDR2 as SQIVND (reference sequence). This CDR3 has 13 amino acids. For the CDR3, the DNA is TGTGCCAGCCTTAGCGGTACCTACAATGAGCAGTTCTTC. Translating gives CASLSGTYNEQFF.

The CDR3 loop is CASSSSRDTQYF. CDR3 bases: TGCGCCAGCAGCTCATCTAGGGATACGCAGTATTTT. The chain is built from TRBV5-1 and TRBJ2-3; D not certain. Trimming cost V 3 bases and J 6 bases, with 8 bases left between them. The CDR3 runs 12 residues. CDR1 and CDR2 (germline): SGHRS, YFSETQ.

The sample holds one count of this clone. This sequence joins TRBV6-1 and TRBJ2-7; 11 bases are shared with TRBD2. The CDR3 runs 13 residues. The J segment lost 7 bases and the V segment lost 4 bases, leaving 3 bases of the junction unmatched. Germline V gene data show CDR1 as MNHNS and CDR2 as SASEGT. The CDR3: CASSARLAGEQYF. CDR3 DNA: TGTGCCAGCAGTGCCCGACTAGCGGGAGAGCAGTACTTC.

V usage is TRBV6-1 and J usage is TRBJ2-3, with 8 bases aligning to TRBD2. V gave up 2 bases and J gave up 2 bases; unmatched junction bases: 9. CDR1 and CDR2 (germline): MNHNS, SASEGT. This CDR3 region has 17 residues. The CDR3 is CASSEIWREADTDTQYF. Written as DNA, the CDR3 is TGTGCCAGCAGTGAAATTTGGCGGGAGGCGGACACAGATACGCAGTATTTT.

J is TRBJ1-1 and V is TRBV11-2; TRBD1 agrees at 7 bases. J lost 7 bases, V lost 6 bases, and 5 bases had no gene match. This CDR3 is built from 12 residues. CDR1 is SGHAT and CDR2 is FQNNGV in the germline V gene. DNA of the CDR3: TGTGCCAGCAGTCGACAGGGTTATGAAGCTTTCTTT. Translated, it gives CASSRQGYEAFF.

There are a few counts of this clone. CDR3 nucleotide sequence: TGTGCCAGCAGCTTGGGACTAGCGGGAGGTTCGGAGACCCAGTACTTC. Amino acid sequence: CASSLGLAGGSETQYF. The chain has TRBV7-9 and TRBJ2-5, with TRBD2 matching over 15 bases. Germline V CDR1 and CDR2: SEHNR, FQNEAQ (reference sequence). This CDR3 comprises 16 residues. J gave up 5 bases and V 3 bases, and 4 bases lay outside the gene matches. Combining the CDR3 with reference TRBV7-9 and TRBJ2-5 gives the whole variable domain DTGVSQNPRHKITKRGQNVTFRCDPISEHNRLYWYRQTLGQGPEFLTYFQNEAQLEKSRLLSDRFSAERPKGSFSTLEIQRTEQGDSAMYLCASSLGLAGGSETQYFGPGTRLLVL.

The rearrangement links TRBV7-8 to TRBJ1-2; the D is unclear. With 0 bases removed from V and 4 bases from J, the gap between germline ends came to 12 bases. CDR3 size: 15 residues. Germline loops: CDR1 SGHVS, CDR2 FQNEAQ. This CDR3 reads CASSLARIPGYGYTF. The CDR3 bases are TGTGCCAGCAGCTTAGCCAGAATCCCGGGCTATGGCTACACCTTC.

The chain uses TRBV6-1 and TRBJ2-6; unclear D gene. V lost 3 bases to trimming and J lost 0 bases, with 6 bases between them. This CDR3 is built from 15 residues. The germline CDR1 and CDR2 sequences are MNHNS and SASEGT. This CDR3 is CASSDRSSGANVLTF. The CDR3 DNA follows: TGTGCCAGCAGTGATAGGAGCTCTGGGGCCAACGTCCTGACTTTC.

The CDR3 is CASSPPQFLQETQYF. In DNA, the CDR3 is TGTGCCAGCTCACCTCCTCAGTTTCTCCAAGAGACCCAGTACTTC. This sequence joins TRBV18 and TRBJ2-5; D is unclear. V lost 3 bases to trimming and J lost 1 base, with 12 bases between them. The CDR3 extends over 15 amino acids. Per germline, CDR1 KGHSH and CDR2 LQKENI.

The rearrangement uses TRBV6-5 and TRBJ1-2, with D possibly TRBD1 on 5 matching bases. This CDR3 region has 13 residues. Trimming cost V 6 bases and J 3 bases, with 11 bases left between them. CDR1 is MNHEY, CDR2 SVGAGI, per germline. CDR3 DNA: TGTGCCAGCAGCACCGCGGGGCACTATGGCTACACCTTC. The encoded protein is CASSTAGHYGYTF.

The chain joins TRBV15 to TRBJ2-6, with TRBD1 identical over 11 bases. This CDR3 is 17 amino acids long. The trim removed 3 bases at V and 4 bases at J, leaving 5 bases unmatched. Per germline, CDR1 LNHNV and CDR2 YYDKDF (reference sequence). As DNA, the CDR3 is TGTGCCACCAGCAGCGGACAGGGGGCTTCGGGGGCCAACGTCCTGACTTTC. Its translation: CATSSGQGASGANVLTF.

CDR3 in amino acids: CASGPGLAGSYEQYF. The CDR3 bases are TGTGCCAGCGGCCCGGGGCTAGCGGGATCCTACGAGCAGTACTTC. This sequence joins TRBV6-5 and TRBJ2-7; 9 positions match TRBD2. Germline V gives CDR1 MNHEY, CDR2 SVGAGI. V shed 8 bases and J 1 base; nucleotides not matched to a gene: 9. The CDR3 is 15 residues long.

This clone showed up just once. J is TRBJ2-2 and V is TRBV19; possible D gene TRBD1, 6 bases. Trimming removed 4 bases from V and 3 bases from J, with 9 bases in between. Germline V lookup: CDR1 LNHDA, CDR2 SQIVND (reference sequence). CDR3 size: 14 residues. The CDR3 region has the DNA TGTGCCAGTAGTACGAACAGGGACACCGGGGAGCTGTTTTTT. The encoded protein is CASSTNRDTGELFF.

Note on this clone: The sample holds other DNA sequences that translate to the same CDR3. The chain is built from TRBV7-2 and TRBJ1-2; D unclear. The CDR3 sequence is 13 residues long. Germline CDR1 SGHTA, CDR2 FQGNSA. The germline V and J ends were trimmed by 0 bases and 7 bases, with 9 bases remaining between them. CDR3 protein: CASSLAGSGGYTF. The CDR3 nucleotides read TGTGCCAGCAGCTTAGCAGGGAGCGGTGGCTACACCTTC.

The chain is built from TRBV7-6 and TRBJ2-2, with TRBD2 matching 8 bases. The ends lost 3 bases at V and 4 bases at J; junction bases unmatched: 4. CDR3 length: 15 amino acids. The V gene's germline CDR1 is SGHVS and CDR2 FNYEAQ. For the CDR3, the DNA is TGTGCCAGCAGCTTGGGTAGCGGGGTCACCGGGGAGCTGTTTTTT. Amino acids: CASSLGSGVTGELFF.

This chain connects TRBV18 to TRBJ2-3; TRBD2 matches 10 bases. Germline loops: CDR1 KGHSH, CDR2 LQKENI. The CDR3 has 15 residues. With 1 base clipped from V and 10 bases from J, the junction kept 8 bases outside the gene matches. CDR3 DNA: TGTGCCAGCTCACCACGAAGCGGGAGGGACCCATCGCAGTATTTT. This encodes CASSPRSGRDPSQYF.

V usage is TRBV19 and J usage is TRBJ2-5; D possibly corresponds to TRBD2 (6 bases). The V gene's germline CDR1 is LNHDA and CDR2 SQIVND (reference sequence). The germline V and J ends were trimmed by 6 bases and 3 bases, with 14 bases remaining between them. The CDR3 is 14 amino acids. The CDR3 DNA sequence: TGTGCCAGTAGGGCGGGGACGGCTAAAGAGACCCAGTACTTC. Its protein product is CASRAGTAKETQYF.

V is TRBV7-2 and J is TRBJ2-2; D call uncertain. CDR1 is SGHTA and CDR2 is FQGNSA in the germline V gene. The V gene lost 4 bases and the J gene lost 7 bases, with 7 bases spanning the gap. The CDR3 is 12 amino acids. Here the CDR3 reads CASSYSHGELFF. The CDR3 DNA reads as TGTGCCAGCAGCTATAGCCACGGGGAGCTGTTTTTT.

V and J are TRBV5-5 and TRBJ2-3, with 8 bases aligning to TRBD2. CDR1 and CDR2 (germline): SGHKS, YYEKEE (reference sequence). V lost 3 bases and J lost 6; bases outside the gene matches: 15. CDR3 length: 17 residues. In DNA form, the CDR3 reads TGTGCCAGCAGCTCCCGCGGAACGGGAGGGCCAGAGGATACGCAGTATTTT. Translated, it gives CASSSRGTGGPEDTQYF.

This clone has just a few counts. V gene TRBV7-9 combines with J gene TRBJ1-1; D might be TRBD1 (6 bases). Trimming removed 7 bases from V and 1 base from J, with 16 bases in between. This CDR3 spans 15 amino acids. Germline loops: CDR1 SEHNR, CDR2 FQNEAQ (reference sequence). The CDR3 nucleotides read TGTGCCAGCATCCCTGAGGGACATTGGAACACTGAAGCTTTCTTT. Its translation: CASIPEGHWNTEAFF.

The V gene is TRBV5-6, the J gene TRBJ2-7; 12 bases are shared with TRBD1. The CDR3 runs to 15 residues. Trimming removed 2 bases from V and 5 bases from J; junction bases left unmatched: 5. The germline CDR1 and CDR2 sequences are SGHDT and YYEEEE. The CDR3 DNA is TGTGCCAGCAGCTTCGATGGGACAGGGGGCCACGAGCAGTACTTC. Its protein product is CASSFDGTGGHEQYF. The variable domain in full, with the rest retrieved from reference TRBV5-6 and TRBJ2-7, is DAGVTQSPTHLIKTRGQQVTLRCSPKSGHDTVSWYQQALGQGPQFIFQYYEEEERQRGNFPDRFSGHQFPNYSSELNVNALLLGDSALYLCASSFDGTGGHEQYFGPGTRLTVT.

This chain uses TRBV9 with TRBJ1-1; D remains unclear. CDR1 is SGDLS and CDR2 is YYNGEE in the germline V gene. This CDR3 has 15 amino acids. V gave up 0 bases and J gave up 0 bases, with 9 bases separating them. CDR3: CASSVVASLNTEAFF. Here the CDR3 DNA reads TGTGCCAGCAGCGTAGTGGCCAGTTTGAACACTGAAGCTTTCTTT.